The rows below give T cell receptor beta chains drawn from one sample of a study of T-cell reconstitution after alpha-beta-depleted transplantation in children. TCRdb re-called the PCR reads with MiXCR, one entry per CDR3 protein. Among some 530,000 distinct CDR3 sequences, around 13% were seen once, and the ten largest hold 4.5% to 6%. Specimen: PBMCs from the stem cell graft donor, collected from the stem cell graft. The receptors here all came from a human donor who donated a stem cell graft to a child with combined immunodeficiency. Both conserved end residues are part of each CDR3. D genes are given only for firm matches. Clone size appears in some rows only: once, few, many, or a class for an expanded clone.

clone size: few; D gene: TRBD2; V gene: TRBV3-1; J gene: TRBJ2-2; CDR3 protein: CASSQETAGGLTGELFF; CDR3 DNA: TGTGCCAGCAGCCAAGAAACTGCGGGGGGCCTAACCGGGGAGCTGTTTTTT
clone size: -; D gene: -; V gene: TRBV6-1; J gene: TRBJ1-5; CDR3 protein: CASRSNQPQHF; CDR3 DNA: TGTGCCAGCAGGAGCAATCAGCCCCAGCATTTT
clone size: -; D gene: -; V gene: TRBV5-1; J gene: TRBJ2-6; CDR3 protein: CASSLEGRGRSSGANVLTF; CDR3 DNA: TGCGCCAGCAGCTTGGAAGGCCGGGGCCGAAGCTCTGGGGCCAACGTCCTGACTTTC
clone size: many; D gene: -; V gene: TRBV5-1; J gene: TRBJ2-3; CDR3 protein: CASSLASGTDTQYF; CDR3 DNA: TGCGCCAGCAGCTTGGCTAGCGGCACAGATACGCAGTATTTT
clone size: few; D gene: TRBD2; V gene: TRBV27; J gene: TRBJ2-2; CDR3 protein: CASSLRGRAVGELFF; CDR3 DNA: TGTGCCAGCAGTTTACGAGGGAGGGCCGTCGGGGAGCTGTTTTTT
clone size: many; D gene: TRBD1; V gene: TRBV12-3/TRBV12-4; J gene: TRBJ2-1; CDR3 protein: CASSLGQVGNEQFF; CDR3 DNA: TGTGCCAGCAGCCTAGGACAGGTGGGCAATGAGCAGTTCTTC
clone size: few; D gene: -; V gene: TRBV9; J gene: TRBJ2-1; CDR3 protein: CASSVVGALNEQFF; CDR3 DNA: TGTGCCAGCAGCGTAGTAGGCGCCCTGAATGAGCAGTTCTTC
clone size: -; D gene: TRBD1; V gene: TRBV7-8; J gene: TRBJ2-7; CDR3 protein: CASSPGFRTGVPEQYF; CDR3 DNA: TGTGCCAGCAGCCCGGGTTTTAGGACAGGGGTTCCCGAGCAGTACTTC
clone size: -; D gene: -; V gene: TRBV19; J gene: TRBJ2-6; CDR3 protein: CASSRSGPSSGANVLTF; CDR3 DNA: TGTGCCAGTAGTAGATCCGGGCCAAGCTCTGGGGCCAACGTCCTGACTTTC
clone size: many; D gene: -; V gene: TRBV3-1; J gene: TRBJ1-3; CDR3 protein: CASSQTIGHSGNTIYF; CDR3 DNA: TGTGCCAGCAGCCAAACTATCGGCCACTCTGGAAACACCATATATTTT
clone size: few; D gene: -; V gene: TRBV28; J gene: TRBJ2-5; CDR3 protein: CASSLIAEETQYF; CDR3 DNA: TGTGCCAGCAGTCTCATAGCGGAAGAGACCCAGTACTTC
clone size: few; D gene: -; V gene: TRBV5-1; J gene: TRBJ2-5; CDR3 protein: CASSPQHGTQETQYF; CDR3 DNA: TGCGCCAGCTCCCCCCAACACGGGACCCAAGAGACCCAGTACTTC
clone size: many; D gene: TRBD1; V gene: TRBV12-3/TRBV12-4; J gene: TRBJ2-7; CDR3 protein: CASSGWTGGNEQYF; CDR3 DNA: TGTGCCAGCAGTGGCTGGACAGGGGGCAACGAGCAGTACTTC
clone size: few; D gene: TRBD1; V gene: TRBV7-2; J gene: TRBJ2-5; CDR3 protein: CASSLAQGAQETQYF; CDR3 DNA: TGTGCCAGCAGCTTAGCCCAGGGGGCTCAGGAGACCCAGTACTTC
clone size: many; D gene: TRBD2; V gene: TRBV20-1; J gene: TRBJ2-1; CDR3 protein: CSACGLAGRNNEQFF; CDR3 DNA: TGCAGTGCTTGTGGACTAGCGGGACGTAACAATGAGCAGTTCTTC
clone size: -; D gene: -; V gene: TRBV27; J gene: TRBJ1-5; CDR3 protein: CASSLSRVRQPQHF; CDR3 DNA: TGTGCCAGCAGTTTAAGCAGGGTTAGACAGCCCCAGCATTTT
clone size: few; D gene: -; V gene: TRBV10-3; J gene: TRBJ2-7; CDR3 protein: CAISPTSYEQYF; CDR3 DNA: TGTGCCATCAGTCCCACATCCTACGAGCAGTACTTC
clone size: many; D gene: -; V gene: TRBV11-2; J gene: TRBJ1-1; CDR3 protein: CASSLGSLGRTITTITEAFF; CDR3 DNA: TGTGCCAGCAGCTTAGGATCTTTGGGGCGGACGATAACCACCATCACTGAAGCTTTCTTT
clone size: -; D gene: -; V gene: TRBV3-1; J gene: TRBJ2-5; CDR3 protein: CASSQGPGETQYF; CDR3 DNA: TGTGCCAGCAGCCAAGGTCCCGGAGAGACCCAGTACTTC
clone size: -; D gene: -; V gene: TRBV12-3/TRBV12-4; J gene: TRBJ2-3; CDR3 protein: CATQRTFTDTQYF; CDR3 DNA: TGTGCCACCCAAAGGACTTTCACAGATACGCAGTATTTT
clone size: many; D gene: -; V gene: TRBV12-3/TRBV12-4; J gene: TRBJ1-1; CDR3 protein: CASGTTPGEAFF; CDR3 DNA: TGTGCCAGCGGAACCACACCGGGAGAAGCTTTCTTT
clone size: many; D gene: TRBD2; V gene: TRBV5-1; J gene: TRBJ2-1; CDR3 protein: CASSSTSGAYNEQFF; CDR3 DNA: TGTGCCAGCAGCTCGACTAGCGGGGCATACAATGAGCAGTTCTTC
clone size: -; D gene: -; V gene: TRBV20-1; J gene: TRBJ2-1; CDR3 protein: CSATKGGYYNEQFF; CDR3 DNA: TGCAGTGCTACCAAGGGGGGCTACTACAATGAGCAGTTCTTC
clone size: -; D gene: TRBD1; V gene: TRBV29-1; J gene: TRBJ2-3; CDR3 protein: CSVEPYITGAPDTQYF; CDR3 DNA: TGCAGCGTTGAACCCTACATTACAGGGGCCCCAGATACGCAGTATTTT
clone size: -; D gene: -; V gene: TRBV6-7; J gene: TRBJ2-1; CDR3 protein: CASSYSIVGAGLNEQFF; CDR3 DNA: TGTGCCAGCAGTTACTCGATTGTTGGTGCAGGTTTAAATGAGCAGTTCTTC
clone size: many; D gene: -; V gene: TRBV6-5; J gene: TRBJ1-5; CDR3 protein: CATRSPWTARFNQPQHF; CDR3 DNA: TGTGCCACCCGAAGCCCCTGGACAGCAAGGTTCAATCAGCCCCAGCATTTT
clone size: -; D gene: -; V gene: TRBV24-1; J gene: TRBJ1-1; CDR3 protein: CATSDFRGREAFF; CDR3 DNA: TGTGCCACCAGTGATTTTAGGGGCAGAGAAGCTTTCTTT
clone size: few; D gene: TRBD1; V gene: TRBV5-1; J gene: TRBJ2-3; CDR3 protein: CASSFDDRVGDTQYF; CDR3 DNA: TGCGCCAGCAGCTTCGATGACAGGGTGGGAGATACGCAGTATTTT
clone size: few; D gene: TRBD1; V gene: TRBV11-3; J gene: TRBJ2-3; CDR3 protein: CASSVDRARDTQYF; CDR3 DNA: TGTGCCAGCAGCGTCGACAGGGCCCGAGATACGCAGTATTTT
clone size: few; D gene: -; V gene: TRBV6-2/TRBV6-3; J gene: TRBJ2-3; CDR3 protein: CASSWGRGDTQYF; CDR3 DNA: TGTGCCAGCAGCTGGGGGCGCGGAGATACGCAGTATTTT
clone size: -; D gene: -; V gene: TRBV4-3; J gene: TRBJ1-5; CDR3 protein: CASSQEARQPQHF; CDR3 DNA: TGCGCCAGCAGCCAAGAAGCGAGGCAGCCCCAGCATTTT
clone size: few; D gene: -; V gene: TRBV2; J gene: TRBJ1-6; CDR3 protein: CASSVDRWEATLHF; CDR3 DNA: TGTGCCAGCAGTGTTGATCGGTGGGAGGCCACCCTCCACTTT
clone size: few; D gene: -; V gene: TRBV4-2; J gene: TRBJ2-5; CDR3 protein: CASSQEGSDRQETQYF; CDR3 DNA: TGTGCCAGCAGCCAAGAGGGATCGGACCGCCAAGAGACCCAGTACTTC
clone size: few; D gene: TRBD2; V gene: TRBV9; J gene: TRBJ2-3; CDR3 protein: CASSVGLTSGSIETQYF; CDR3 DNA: TGTGCCAGCAGCGTAGGACTGACTAGCGGGAGTATAGAAACGCAGTATTTT
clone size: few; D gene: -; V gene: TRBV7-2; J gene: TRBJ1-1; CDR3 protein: CASSLHSAGNTEAFF; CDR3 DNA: TGTGCCAGCAGCTTACACAGTGCGGGTAACACTGAAGCTTTCTTT